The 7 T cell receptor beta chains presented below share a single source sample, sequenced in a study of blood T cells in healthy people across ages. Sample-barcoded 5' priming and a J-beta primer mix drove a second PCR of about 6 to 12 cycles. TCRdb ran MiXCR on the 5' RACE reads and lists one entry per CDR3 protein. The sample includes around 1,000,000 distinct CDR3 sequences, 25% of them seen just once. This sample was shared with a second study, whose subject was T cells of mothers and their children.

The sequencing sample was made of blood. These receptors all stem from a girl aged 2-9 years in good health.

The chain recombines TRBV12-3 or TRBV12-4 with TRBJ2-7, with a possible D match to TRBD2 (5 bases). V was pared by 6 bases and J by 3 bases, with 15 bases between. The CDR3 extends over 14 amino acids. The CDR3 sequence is CASSSDSPLYEQYF. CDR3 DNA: TGTGCCAGCAGCTCGGACTCTCCTCTCTACGAGCAGTACTTC.

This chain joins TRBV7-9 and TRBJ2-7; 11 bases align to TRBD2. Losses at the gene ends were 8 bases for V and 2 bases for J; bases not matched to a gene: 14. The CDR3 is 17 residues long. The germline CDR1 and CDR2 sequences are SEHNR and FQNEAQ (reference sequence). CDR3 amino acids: CASGPPFPLAGAYEQYF. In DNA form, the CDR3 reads TGTGCCAGCGGCCCGCCCTTCCCACTAGCGGGAGCCTACGAGCAGTACTTC.

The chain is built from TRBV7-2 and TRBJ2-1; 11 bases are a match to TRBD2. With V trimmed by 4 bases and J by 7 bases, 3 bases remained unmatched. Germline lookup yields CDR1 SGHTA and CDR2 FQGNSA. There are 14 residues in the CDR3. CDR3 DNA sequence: TGTGCCAGCAGCTCTAGCGGGGGGTTGAATGAGCAGTTCTTC. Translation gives CASSSSGGLNEQFF.

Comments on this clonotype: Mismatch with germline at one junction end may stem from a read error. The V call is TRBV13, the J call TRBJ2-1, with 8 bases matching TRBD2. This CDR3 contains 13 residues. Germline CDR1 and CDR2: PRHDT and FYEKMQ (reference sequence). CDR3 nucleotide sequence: TGTGCCAGCACGGACATGGCGAGCGGGGGCATAGTCTTC. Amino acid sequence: CASTDMASGGIVF. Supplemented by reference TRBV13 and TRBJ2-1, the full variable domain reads AAGVIQSPRHLIKEKRETATLKCYPIPRHDTVYWYQQGPGQDPQFLISFYEKMQSDKGSIPDRFSAQQFSDYHSELNMSSLELGDSALYFCASTDMASGGIVFGPGTRLTVL.

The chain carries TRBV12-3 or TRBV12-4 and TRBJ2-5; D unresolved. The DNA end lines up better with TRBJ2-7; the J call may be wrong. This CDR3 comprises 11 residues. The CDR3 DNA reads TGTGCCAGCATCCTAGGGAACGAGCAGTACTTC. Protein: CASILGNEQYF.

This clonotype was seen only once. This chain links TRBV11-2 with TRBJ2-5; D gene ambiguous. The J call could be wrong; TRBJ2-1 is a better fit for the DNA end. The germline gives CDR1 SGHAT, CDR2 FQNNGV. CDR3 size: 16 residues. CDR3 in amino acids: CASSLEWTRVTNEQFF. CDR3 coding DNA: TGTGCCAGCAGCTTAGAATGGACCAGAGTAACCAATGAGCAGTTCTTC.

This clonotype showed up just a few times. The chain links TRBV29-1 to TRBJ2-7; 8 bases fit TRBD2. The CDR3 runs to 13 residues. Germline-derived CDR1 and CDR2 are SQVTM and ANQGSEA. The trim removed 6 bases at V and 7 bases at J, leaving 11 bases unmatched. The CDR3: CSVLTSGGREQYF. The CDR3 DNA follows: TGCAGCGTCCTTACTAGCGGAGGGCGAGAGCAGTACTTC.